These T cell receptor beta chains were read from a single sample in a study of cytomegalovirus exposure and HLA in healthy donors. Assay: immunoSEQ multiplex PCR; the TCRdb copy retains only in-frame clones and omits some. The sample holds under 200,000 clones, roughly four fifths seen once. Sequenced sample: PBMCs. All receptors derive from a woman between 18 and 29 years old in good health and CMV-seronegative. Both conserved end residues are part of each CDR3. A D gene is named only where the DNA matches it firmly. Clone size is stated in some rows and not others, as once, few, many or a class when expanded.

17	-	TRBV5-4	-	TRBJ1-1	CASSLPGVMGTNTEAFF	TGTGCCAGCAGCTTGCCAGGGGTCATGGGGACGAACACTGAAGCTTTCTTT
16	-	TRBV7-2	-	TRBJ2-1	CASSSRGSGFYNEQFF	TGTGCCAGCAGTTCCCGGGGTAGCGGTTTTTACAATGAGCAGTTCTTC
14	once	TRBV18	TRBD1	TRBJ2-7	CASSPPGTVYEQYF	TGTGCCAGCTCACCACCGGGGACAGTCTACGAGCAGTACTTC
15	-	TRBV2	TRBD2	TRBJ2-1	CASSDGLAGVDEQFF	TGTGCCAGCAGTGACGGACTAGCGGGAGTTGATGAGCAGTTCTTC
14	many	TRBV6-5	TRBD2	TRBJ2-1	CASSGTSGSDEQFF	TGTGCCAGCAGTGGGACTAGCGGGAGTGATGAGCAGTTCTTC
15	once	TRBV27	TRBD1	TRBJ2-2	CASLPDRVNTGELFF	TGTGCCAGTCTTCCAGACAGGGTTAACACCGGGGAGCTGTTTTTT
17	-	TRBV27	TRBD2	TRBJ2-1	CASSFRLAGGTYNEQFF	TGTGCCAGCAGTTTTCGACTAGCGGGAGGCACCTACAATGAGCAGTTCTTC
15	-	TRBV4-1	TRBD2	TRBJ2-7	CASSQAPGGSYEQYF	TGCGCCAGCAGCCAAGCTCCGGGGGGATCCTACGAGCAGTACTTC
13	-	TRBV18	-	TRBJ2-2	CASSQEQAGELFF	TGTGCCAGCTCACAGGAACAGGCCGGGGAGCTGTTTTTT
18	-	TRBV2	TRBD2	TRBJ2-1	CASTEGGSAGGIYNEQFF	TGTGCCAGCACCGAAGGTGGGTCAGCGGGAGGGATTTACAATGAGCAGTTCTTC
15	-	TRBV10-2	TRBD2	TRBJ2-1	CASSEWGSGTNEQFF	TGCGCCAGCAGTGAGTGGGGTAGCGGGACGAATGAGCAGTTCTTC
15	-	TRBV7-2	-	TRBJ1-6	CASSPDLAGYSPLHF	TGTGCCAGCAGCCCCGACCTCGCAGGGTACTCACCCCTCCACTTT
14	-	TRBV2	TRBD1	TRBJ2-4	CASSERQGRNIQYF	TGTGCCAGCAGTGAAAGACAGGGGAGAAACATTCAGTACTTC
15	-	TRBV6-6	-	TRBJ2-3	CASSYSGLSSDTQYF	TGTGCCAGCAGTTACTCGGGCCTCAGTTCAGATACGCAGTATTTT
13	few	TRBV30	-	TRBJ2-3	CAWSNGVSDTQYF	TGTGCCTGGAGTAACGGGGTTTCAGATACGCAGTATTTT
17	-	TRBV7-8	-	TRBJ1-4	CASSLPGGAVPNEKLFF	TGTGCCAGCAGCTTACCTGGCGGGGCGGTTCCCAATGAAAAACTGTTTTTT
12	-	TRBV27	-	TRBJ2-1	CASSRTGHEQFF	TGTGCCAGCAGCCGGACTGGCCATGAGCAGTTCTTC
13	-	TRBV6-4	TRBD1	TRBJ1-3	CASRMDRGNTIYF	TGTGCCAGCAGGATGGACAGGGGAAACACCATATATTTT
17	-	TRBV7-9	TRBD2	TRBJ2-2	CASSWASGSLGTGELFF	TGTGCCAGCAGCTGGGCTAGCGGGAGTTTAGGCACCGGGGAGCTGTTTTTT
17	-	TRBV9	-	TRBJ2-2	CASSVAQSWRENGELFF	TGTGCCAGCAGCGTAGCCCAATCGTGGCGGGAAAACGGGGAGCTGTTTTTT
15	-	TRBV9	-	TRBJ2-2	CASSGEVTYTGELFF	TGTGCCAGCAGCGGAGAAGTCACCTACACCGGGGAGCTGTTTTTT
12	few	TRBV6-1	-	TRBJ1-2	CASSELNSGYTF	TGTGCCAGCAGTGAACTTAACTCTGGCTACACCTTC
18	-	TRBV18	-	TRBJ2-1	CASSSILERSKSYNEQFF	TGTGCCAGCTCATCCATCCTAGAGAGGAGCAAATCCTACAATGAGCAGTTCTTC
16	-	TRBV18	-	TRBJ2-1	CASSPPKGARFNEQFF	TGTGCCAGCTCACCACCGAAGGGAGCTCGTTTCAATGAGCAGTTCTTC
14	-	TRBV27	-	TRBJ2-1	CASSPQRRGHEQFF	TGTGCCAGCAGCCCTCAACGAAGGGGCCATGAGCAGTTCTTC
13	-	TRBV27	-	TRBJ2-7	CASRVGVGYEQYF	TGTGCCAGTAGGGTGGGAGTTGGATACGAGCAGTACTTC
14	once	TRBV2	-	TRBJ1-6	CASSILRDNSPLHF	TGTGCCAGCAGTATCCTCAGGGATAATTCACCCCTCCACTTT